The subject of this entry is one TCR beta chain. Its antigen is still unknown. The data are from a study of human T cells and chemical hapten exposure. Background on the study: How much TCR each sample yielded varied, mostly because pooled library volumes differed slightly.

Germline loops: CDR1 SGHTA, CDR2 FQGNSA. The CDR3 is 16 amino acids. Trimming pared 3 bases from V and 2 bases from J, leaving 14 bases between. Time point reported: patch test 3, about 24 weeks after DPC sensitization. Sample treatment: therapeutic diphenylcyclopropenone sensitization with weekly scalp DPC. MiXCR, applied by TCRdb to the RACE reads, yields one record per CDR3 protein. The data hold roughly 150,000 distinct CDR3 sequences, with about a quarter observed a single time. General study points: With regard to DPC sensitization, TCRs above 1 in 1000 frequency did not change.

The rearrangement links TRBV7-2 to TRBJ2-1; D possibly corresponds to TRBD1 (7 bases). The receptor was derived from a young woman with alopecia areata. Some clones in this sample may be carry-over from other donors' samples. Material: whole blood, obtained in connection with sensitization to the hapten diphenylcyclopropenone (DPC). The DNA for the CDR3 is TGTGCCAGCAGCTTCAGGGGGGACGCCCCCTACAATGAGCAGTTCTTC. Encoded protein: CASSFRGDAPYNEQFF.